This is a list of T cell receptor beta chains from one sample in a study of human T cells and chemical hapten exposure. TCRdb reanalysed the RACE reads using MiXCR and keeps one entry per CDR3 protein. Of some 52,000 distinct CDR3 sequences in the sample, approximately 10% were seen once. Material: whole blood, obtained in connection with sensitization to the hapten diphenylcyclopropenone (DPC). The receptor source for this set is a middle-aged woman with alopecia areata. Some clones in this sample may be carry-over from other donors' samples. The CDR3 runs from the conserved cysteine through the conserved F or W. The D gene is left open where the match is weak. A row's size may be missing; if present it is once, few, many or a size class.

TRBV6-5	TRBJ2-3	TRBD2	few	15	CASSHRTSGTDTQYF	TGTGCCAGCAGCCACCGGACTAGCGGCACAGATACGCAGTATTTT
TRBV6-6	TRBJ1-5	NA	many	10	CAAGNQPQHF	TGTGCCGCGGGCAATCAGCCCCAGCATTTT
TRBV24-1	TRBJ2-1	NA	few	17	CATSDFFPNLPYNEQFF	TGTGCCACCAGTGATTTTTTCCCCAACCTGCCCTACAATGAGCAGTTCTTC
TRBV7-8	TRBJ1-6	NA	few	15	CASSPTVMYNSPLHF	TGTGCCAGCAGCCCAACAGTGATGTATAATTCACCCCTCCACTTT
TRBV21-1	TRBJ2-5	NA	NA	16	CASSNEVDWRQETQYF	TGTGCCAGCAGCAATGAAGTAGACTGGAGACAAGAGACCCAGTACTTC
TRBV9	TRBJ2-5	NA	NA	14	CASSVGNPGETQYF	TGTGCCAGCAGCGTAGGGAACCCCGGGGAGACCCAGTACTTC
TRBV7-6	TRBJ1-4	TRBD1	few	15	CASSAGTGGVKKLFF	TGTGCCAGCTCCGCGGGGACAGGGGGCGTGAAAAAACTGTTTTTT
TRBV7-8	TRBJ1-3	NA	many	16	CASTRRRVVSGNTIYF	TGTGCCAGCACCCGCCGGCGTGTTGTCTCTGGAAACACCATATATTTT
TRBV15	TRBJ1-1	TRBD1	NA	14	CATSKATGATEAFF	TGTGCCACCAGCAAGGCCACAGGGGCCACTGAAGCTTTCTTT
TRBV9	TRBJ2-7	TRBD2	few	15	CASSVVGTSEYEQYF	TGTGCCAGCAGCGTAGTCGGGACTAGCGAGTACGAGCAGTACTTC
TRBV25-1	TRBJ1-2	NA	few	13	CASSPRWNYGYTF	TGTGCCAGCTCCCCTAGATGGAACTATGGCTACACCTTC